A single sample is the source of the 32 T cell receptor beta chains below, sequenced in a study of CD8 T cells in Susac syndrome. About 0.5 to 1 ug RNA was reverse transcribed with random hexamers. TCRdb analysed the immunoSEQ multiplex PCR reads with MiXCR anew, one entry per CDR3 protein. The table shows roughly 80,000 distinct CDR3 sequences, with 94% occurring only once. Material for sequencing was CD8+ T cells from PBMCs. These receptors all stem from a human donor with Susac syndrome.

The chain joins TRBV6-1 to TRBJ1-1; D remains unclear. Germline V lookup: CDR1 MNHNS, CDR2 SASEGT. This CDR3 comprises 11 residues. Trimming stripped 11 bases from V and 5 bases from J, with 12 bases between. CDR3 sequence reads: CAGGVGTEAFF. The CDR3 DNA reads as TGTGCCGGAGGAGTGGGTACTGAAGCTTTCTTT.

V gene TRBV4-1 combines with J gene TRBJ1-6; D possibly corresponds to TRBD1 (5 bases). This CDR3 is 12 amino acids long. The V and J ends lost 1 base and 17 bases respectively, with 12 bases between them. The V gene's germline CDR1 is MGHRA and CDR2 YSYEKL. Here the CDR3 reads CASSQVTGTIHF. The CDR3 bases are TGCGCCAGCAGCCAAGTAACAGGAACAATCCACTTT.

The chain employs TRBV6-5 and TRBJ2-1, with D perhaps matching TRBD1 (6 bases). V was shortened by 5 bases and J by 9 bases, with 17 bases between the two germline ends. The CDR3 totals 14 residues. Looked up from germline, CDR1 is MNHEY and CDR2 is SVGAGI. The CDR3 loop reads CASSTFVRDTEQFF. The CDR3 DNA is TGTGCCAGCAGTACCTTTGTCCGGGACACTGAGCAGTTCTTC.

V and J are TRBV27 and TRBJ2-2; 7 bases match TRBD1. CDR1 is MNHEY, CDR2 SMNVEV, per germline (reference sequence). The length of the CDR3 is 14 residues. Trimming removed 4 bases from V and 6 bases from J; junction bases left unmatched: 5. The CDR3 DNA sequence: TGTGCCAGCAGTTCCTCACAGGGGCCCGGGGAGCTGTTTTTT. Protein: CASSSSQGPGELFF.

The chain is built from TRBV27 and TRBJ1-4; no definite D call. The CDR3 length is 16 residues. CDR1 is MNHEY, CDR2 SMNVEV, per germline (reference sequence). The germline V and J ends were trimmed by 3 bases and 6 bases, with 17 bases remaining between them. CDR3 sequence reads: CASSFLWPRDDEKLFF. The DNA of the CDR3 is TGTGCCAGCAGTTTCTTGTGGCCAAGGGATGATGAAAAACTGTTTTTT.

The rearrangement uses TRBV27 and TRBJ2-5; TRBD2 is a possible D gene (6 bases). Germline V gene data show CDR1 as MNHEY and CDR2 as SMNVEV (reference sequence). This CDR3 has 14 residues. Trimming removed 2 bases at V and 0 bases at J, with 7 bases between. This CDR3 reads CASSLRRDQETQYF. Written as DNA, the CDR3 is TGTGCCAGCAGTTTAAGGAGGGACCAAGAGACCCAGTACTTC.

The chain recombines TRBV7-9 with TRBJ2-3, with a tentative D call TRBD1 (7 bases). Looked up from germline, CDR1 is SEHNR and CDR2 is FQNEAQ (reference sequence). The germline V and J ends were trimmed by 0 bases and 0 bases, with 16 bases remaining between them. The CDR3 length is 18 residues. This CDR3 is CASSLASTGRGSTDTQYF. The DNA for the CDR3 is TGTGCCAGCAGCTTAGCTTCGACAGGGCGGGGAAGCACAGATACGCAGTATTTT.

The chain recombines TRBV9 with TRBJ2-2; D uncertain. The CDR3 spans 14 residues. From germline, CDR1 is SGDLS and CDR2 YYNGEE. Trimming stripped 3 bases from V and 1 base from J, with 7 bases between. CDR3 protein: CASSGFLNTGELFF. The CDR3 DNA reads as TGTGCCAGCAGCGGTTTTCTGAACACCGGGGAGCTGTTTTTT.

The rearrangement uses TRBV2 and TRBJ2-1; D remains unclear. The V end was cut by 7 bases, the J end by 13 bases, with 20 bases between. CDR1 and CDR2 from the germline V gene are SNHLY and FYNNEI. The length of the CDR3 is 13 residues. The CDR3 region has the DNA TGTGCCAGCACTCTGAGGAACTCCGAGGCTCAGTTCTTC. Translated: CASTLRNSEAQFF.

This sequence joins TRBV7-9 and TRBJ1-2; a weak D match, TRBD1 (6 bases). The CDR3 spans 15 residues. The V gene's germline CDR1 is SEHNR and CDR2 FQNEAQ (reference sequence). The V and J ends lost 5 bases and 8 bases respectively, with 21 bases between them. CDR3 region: CASSLGHPGNGGYTF. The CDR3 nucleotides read TGTGCCAGCAGCCTGGGACACCCTGGGAACGGAGGCTACACCTTC.

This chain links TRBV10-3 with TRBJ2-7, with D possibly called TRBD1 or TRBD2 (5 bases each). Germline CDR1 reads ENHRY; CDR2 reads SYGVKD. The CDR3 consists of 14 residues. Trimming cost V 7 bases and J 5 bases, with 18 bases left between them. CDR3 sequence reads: CAITTRTGANEQYF. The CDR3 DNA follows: TGTGCCATCACCACTCGGACTGGGGCGAACGAGCAGTACTTC.

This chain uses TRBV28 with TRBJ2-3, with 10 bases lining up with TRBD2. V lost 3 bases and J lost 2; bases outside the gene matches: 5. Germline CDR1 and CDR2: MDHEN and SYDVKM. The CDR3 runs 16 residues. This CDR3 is CASSFVAGGYTDTQYF. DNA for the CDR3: TGTGCCAGCAGTTTTGTAGCGGGGGGATACACAGATACGCAGTATTTT.

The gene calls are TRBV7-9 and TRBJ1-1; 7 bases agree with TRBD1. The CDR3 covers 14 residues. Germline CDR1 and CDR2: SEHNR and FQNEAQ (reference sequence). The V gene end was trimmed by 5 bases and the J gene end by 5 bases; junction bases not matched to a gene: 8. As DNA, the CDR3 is TGTGCCAGCAGCCCCCGTGACAGGGATACTGAAGCTTTCTTT. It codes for CASSPRDRDTEAFF.

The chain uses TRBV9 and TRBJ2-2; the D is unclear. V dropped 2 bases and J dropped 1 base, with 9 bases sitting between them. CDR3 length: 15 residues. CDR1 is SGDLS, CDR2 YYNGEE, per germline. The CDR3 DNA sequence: TGTGCCAGCAGCGTTAGTCAAAAGAACACCGGGGAGCTGTTTTTT. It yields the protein CASSVSQKNTGELFF.

The CDR3 sequence is CASSSGPTYNEQFF. The CDR3 coding sequence is TGTGCCAGCAGTTCAGGGCCTACCTACAATGAGCAGTTCTTC. The chain joins TRBV28 to TRBJ2-1; D perhaps matches TRBD1 (5 bases). Germline lookup yields CDR1 MDHEN and CDR2 SYDVKM. V was clipped by 4 bases and J by 2 bases, with 9 bases between them. The CDR3 extends over 14 amino acids. Filled out from reference TRBV28 and TRBJ2-1, the complete variable domain reads DVKVTQSSRYLVKRTGEKVFLECVQDMDHENMFWYRQDPGLGLRLIYFSYDVKMKEKGDIPEGYSVSREKKERFSLILESASTNQTSMYLCASSSGPTYNEQFFGPGTRLTVL.

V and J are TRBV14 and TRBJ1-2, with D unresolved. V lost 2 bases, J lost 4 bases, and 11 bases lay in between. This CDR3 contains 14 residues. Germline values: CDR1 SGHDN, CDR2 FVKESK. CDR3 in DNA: TGTGCCAGCAGCCAAAGCAGGTCGCGCTATGGCTACACCTTC. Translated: CASSQSRSRYGYTF.

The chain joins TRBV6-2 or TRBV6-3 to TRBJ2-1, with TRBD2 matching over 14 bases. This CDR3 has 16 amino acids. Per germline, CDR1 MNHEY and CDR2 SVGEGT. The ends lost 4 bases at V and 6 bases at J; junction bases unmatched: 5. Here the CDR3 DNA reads TGTGCCAGCAGTTCCTGGACTAGCGGGGGGTCCAATGAGCAGTTCTTC. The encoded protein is CASSSWTSGGSNEQFF.

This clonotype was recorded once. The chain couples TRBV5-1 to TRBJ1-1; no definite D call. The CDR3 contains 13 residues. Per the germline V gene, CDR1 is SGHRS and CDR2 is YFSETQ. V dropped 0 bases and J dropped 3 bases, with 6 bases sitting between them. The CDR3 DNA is TGCGCCAGCAGCTTGGTGGCTGACACTGAAGCTTTCTTT. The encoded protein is CASSLVADTEAFF.

CDR3 nucleotides: TGCGCCAGCAGCCAAGGATCTAATGAAAAACTGTTTTTT. This translates into CASSQGSNEKLFF. The V and J genes are TRBV4-1 and TRBJ1-4, with D uncertain. Trimming stripped 1 base from V and 3 bases from J, with 3 bases between. Germline V gene sequence: CDR1 MGHRA, CDR2 YSYEKL. The CDR3 runs to 13 residues.

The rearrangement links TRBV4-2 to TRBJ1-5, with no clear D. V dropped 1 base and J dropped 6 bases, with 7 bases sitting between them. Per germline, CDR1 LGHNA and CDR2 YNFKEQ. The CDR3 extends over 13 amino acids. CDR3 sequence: CASSQVVSQPQHF. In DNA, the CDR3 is TGTGCCAGCAGCCAAGTTGTTTCTCAGCCCCAGCATTTT.

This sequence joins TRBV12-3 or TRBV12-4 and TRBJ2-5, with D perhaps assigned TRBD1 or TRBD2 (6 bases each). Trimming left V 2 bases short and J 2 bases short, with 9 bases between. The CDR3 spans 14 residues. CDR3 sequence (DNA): TGTGCCAGCAGTTTAAGGGGGAGGCAAGAGACCCAGTACTTC. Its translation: CASSLRGRQETQYF.

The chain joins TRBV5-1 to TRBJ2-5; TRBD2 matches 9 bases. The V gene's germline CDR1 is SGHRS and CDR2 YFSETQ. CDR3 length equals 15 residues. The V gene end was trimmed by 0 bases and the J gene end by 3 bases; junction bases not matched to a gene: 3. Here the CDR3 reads CASSLVASGEETQYF. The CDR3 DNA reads TGCGCCAGCAGCTTGGTGGCTAGCGGGGAAGAGACCCAGTACTTC. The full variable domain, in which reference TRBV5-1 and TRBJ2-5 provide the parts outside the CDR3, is KAGVTQTPRYLIKTRGQQVTLSCSPISGHRSVSWYQQTPGQGLQFLFEYFSETQRNKGNFPGRFSGRQFSNSRSEMNVSTLELGDSALYLCASSLVASGEETQYFGPGTRLLVL.

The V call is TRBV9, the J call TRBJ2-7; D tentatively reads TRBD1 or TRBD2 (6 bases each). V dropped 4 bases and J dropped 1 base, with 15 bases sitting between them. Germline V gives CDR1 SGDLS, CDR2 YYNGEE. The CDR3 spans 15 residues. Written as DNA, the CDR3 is TGTGCCAGCAGCCCCGGAGGGGGGTATTCCTACGAGCAGTACTTC. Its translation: CASSPGGGYSYEQYF. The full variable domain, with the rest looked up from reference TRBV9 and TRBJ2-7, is DSGVTQTPKHLITATGQRVTLRCSPRSGDLSVYWYQQSLDQGLQFLIQYYNGEERAKGNILERFSAQQFPDLHSELNLSSLELGDSALYFCASSPGGGYSYEQYFGPGTRLTVT.

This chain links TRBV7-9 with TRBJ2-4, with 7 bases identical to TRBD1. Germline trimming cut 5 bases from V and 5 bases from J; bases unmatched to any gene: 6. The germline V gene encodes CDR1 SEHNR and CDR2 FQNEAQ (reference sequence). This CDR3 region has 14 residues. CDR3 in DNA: TGTGCCAGCAGCCCCACAGGGGTCCAAAACATTCAGTACTTC. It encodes CASSPTGVQNIQYF.

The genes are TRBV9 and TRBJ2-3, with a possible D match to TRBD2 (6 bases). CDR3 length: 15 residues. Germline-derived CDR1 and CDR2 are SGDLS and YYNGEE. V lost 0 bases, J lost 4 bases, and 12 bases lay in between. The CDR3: CASSVAGVSADTQYF. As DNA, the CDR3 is TGTGCCAGCAGCGTAGCGGGGGTGTCTGCAGATACGCAGTATTTT.

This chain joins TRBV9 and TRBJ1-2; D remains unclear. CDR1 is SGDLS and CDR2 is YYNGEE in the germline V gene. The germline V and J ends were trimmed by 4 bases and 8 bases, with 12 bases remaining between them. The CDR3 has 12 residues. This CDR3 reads CASSPQAGGYTF. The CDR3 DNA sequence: TGTGCCAGCAGCCCTCAGGCGGGAGGCTACACCTTC.

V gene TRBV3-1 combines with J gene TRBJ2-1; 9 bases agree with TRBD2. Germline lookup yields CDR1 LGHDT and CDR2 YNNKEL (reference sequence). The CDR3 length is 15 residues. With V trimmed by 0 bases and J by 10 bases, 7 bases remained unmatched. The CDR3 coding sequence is TGTGCCAGCAGCCAAGATCCTAGCGGGGACGGGGAGCAGTTCTTC. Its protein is CASSQDPSGDGEQFF.

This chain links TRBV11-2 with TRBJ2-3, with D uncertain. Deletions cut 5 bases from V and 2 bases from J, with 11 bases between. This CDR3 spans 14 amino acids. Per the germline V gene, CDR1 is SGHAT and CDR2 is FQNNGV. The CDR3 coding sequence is TGTGCCAGCAGCAATTACGCCAACACAGATACGCAGTATTTT. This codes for CASSNYANTDTQYF.

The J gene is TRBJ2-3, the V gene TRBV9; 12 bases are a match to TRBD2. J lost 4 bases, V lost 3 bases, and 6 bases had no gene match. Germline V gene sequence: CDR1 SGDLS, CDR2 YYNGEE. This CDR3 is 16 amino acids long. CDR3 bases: TGTGCCAGCAGCGCTAGCGGGGGGGCCGGTGCAGATACGCAGTATTTT. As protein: CASSASGGAGADTQYF.

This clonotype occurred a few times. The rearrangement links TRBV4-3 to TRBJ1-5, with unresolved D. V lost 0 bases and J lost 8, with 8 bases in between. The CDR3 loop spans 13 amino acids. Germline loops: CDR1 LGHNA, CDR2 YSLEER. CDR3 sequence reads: CASSQDPWEPQHF. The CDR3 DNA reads TGCGCCAGCAGCCAAGATCCTTGGGAGCCCCAGCATTTT.

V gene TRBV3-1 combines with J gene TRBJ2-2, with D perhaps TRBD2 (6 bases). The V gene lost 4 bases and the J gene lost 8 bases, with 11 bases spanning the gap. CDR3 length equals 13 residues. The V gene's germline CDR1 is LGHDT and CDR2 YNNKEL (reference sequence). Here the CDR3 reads CASSPLGGGELFF. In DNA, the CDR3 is TGTGCCAGCAGCCCCCTTGGAGGGGGGGAGCTGTTTTTT.

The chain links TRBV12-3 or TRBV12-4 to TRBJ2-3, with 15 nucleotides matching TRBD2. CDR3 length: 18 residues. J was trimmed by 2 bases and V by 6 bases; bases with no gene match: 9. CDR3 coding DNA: TGTGCCAGCAGACCCGGACTAGCGGGGGGGATACTCACAGATACGCAGTATTTT. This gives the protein CASRPGLAGGILTDTQYF.